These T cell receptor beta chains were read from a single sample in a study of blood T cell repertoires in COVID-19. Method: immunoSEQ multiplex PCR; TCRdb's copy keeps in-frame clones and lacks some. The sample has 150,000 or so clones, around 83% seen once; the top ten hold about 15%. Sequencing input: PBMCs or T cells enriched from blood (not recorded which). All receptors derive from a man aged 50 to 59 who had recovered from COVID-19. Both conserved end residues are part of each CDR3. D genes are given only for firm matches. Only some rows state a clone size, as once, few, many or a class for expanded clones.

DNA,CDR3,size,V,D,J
TGTGCCAGCAGGCGAGCGGGGGGAACGAACACCGGGGAGCTGTTTTTT,CASRRAGGTNTGELFF,.,TRBV27,TRBD2,TRBJ2-2
TGTGCCAGCAGAAAACCAGGGGGTAGTGCAGAGACCCAGTACTTC,CASRKPGGSAETQYF,.,TRBV25-1,TRBD1,TRBJ2-5
TGTGCCAGCAGCGTAGGCCAGGGCTCTGGAAACACCATATATTTT,CASSVGQGSGNTIYF,.,TRBV9,.,TRBJ1-3
TGCGCCAGCAGCTTGGGTGGGACAGGGGGGTCCTACGAGCAGTACTTC,CASSLGGTGGSYEQYF,once,TRBV5-1,TRBD1,TRBJ2-7
TGTGCCACCAGCAGAGATTTGTCTCAGGTTGAGCAGCCCCAGCATTTT,CATSRDLSQVEQPQHF,.,TRBV15,.,TRBJ1-5
TGTGCCATCAGTGAGAAAGCGGGGAGTACAGATACGCAGTATTTT,CAISEKAGSTDTQYF,.,TRBV10-3,TRBD2,TRBJ2-3
TGTGCCAGTAAGACAGGGGTAGGGAATGAAAAACTGTTTTTT,CASKTGVGNEKLFF,.,TRBV25-1,TRBD1,TRBJ1-4
TGTGCCACTCAGGACTTTAACTATGGCTACACCTTC,CATQDFNYGYTF,.,TRBV19,.,TRBJ1-2
TGTGCCAGCAGCCAAGAGACTTATGGCTACACCTTC,CASSQETYGYTF,once,TRBV3-1/TRBV3-2,.,TRBJ1-2
TGCGCCAGCAGCACGGGGACAGGGGTTGCTCGAGCTTTCTTT,CASSTGTGVARAFF,.,TRBV4-1,TRBD1,TRBJ1-1
TGTGCCTGGAGAGGTCTAGCGGAAAACAATGAGCAGTTCTTC,CAWRGLAENNEQFF,.,TRBV30,TRBD2,TRBJ2-1
TGTGCCAGCACCATCACAGATACGCAGTATTTT,CASTITDTQYF,once,TRBV3-1/TRBV3-2,.,TRBJ2-3
TGTGCCAGCTCAGACCCCGGGACAGGGGGTTATGAGACCCAGTACTTC,CASSDPGTGGYETQYF,.,TRBV18,TRBD1,TRBJ2-5
TGTGCCAGCAGCTTAGGGGGGGGGCGCCGAGAGACCCAGTACTTC,CASSLGGGRRETQYF,.,TRBV13,.,TRBJ2-5
TGTGCCAGCAGACGACGAGGGACAGCTTCCCAGGAAAAACTGTTTTTT,CASRRRGTASQEKLFF,.,TRBV27,TRBD1,TRBJ1-4
TGTGCCAGCAGACCTCAAGGAGTAGAGACCCAGTACTTC,CASRPQGVETQYF,.,TRBV12-3/TRBV12-4,.,TRBJ2-5
TGCGCCAGCAGTGAACCAGGGGGAAATGAAAAACTGTTTTTT,CASSEPGGNEKLFF,.,TRBV10-1,TRBD1,TRBJ1-4
TGTGCCACCAGCAGAGACCCCGGGACAGGCTATGGCTACACCTTC,CATSRDPGTGYGYTF,few,TRBV15,TRBD1,TRBJ1-2
TGTGCCAGCAGCTCGCTACCGGGACAGACAACGTGGGAGACCCAGTACTTC,CASSSLPGQTTWETQYF,.,TRBV3-1/TRBV3-2,TRBD1,TRBJ2-5
TGTGCCAGTAGTAGCCAGGGGGCCTGGAACACTGAAGCTTTCTTT,CASSSQGAWNTEAFF,.,TRBV19,TRBD1,TRBJ1-1
TGTGCCAGCATCCCGACAGGGGCGGTTGAAGCTTTCTTT,CASIPTGAVEAFF,.,TRBV6-5,TRBD1,TRBJ1-1
TGTGCCTGGTCGACAACTAACTATGGCTACACCTTC,CAWSTTNYGYTF,.,TRBV30,.,TRBJ1-2
TGCGCCAGCAGCCCTGAAGGGGGCAGGGGCTACACCTTC,CASSPEGGRGYTF,.,TRBV5-1,TRBD1,TRBJ1-2
TGCGCCAGCAGCTTGGTTAGCGGGGGGTCCACCGGGGAGCTGTTTTTT,CASSLVSGGSTGELFF,once,TRBV5-1,TRBD2,TRBJ2-2
TGTGCCAGCAGTTACAGGCAGGGGACCAAAAACATTCAGTACTTC,CASSYRQGTKNIQYF,.,TRBV6-2/TRBV6-3,.,TRBJ2-4
TGCGCCAGCAGCCCCCAACAAGAGACCCAGTACTTC,CASSPQQETQYF,.,TRBV5-1,.,TRBJ2-5
TGTGCCAGCAGCCCCCAGGGACAGAACACAGATACGCAGTATTTT,CASSPQGQNTDTQYF,.,TRBV7-6,TRBD1,TRBJ2-3
TGTGCCAGCACCCCCGCAGGGAACACAGATACGCAGTATTTT,CASTPAGNTDTQYF,.,TRBV28,.,TRBJ2-3
TGTGCCAGCAGCTTAGGAGGGAGGTGGGAGAGGCGGAACACTGAAGCTTTCTTT,CASSLGGRWERRNTEAFF,.,TRBV7-2,.,TRBJ1-1
TGTGCCAGTCAGGTCACGGTCAGTCTGCCAAATGAGCAGTTCTTC,CASQVTVSLPNEQFF,.,TRBV6-5,.,TRBJ2-1
TGTGCCAGCAGAGGCGGAAACACTGAAGCTTTCTTT,CASRGGNTEAFF,.,TRBV6-5,.,TRBJ1-1
TGTGCCTGGAGTGTAGGGACAGGGATGCAGTATTTT,CAWSVGTGMQYF,once,TRBV30,TRBD1,TRBJ2-3
TGTGCCAGTAGTATAGAGGGGGGATTCACAGATACGCAGTATTTT,CASSIEGGFTDTQYF,once,TRBV19,.,TRBJ2-3
TGTGCCAGTAGTACAGGGGCGTTGGTGGAGCACTTC,CASSTGALVEHF,.,TRBV19,.,TRBJ1-2
TGTGCCAGCAAGACTGGGACAGGGGAAAGCTACGAGCAGTACTTC,CASKTGTGESYEQYF,.,TRBV6-6,TRBD1,TRBJ2-7
TGCGCCAGCAGCTGGGGACAGGGTACTGCCGGGGAGCTGTTTTTT,CASSWGQGTAGELFF,.,TRBV5-1,TRBD1,TRBJ2-2
TGTGCCAGCAGTTTAAGTAAGGGGCCCTATGGCTACACCTTC,CASSLSKGPYGYTF,few,TRBV27,.,TRBJ1-2
TGTGCCACCAGCAGAGATCCGGGAGATCAGCCCCAGCATTTT,CATSRDPGDQPQHF,.,TRBV15,.,TRBJ1-5
TGTGCCTGGAGTGTGAACGGACAGCCGAACACCGGGGAGCTGTTTTTT,CAWSVNGQPNTGELFF,.,TRBV30,.,TRBJ2-2
TGTGCCAGCAGCTTTGACACGACAGGGGTTAGAAATTCACCCCTCCACTTT,CASSFDTTGVRNSPLHF,.,TRBV5-6,TRBD1,TRBJ1-6
TGTGCCAGCAGCCCTATAGCGGGGAGCTACGAGCAGTACTTC,CASSPIAGSYEQYF,.,TRBV3-1/TRBV3-2,TRBD2,TRBJ2-7
TGCAGCGTTCTTACGACAGGGCGAACCGGGGAGCTGTTTTTT,CSVLTTGRTGELFF,.,TRBV29-1,TRBD1,TRBJ2-2
TGTGCTAGTGGTCCCTCGACAGGGGTCGGCACTGAAGCTTTCTTT,CASGPSTGVGTEAFF,.,TRBV12-5,TRBD1,TRBJ1-1
TGTGCCAGCAGTTACGGGGGCGGGCTTAACTATGGCTACACCTTC,CASSYGGGLNYGYTF,.,TRBV6-5,.,TRBJ1-2
TGTGCCAGCAGCCGCACTGGTGTGGGCTTCACCGGGGAGCTGTTTTTT,CASSRTGVGFTGELFF,.,TRBV14,.,TRBJ2-2
TGTGCCAGCAGCCAACTAGCGGGGGGGGGCGACGAGCAGTACTTC,CASSQLAGGGDEQYF,.,TRBV3-1/TRBV3-2,TRBD2,TRBJ2-7
TGCGCCAGCAGCTCCCAGGGAGGTGGTTTGAACGGGGAGCTGTTTTTT,CASSSQGGGLNGELFF,.,TRBV5-1,.,TRBJ2-2
TGTGCCAGTAGTATAGAGAGGGCTAACGAGCAGTTCTTC,CASSIERANEQFF,.,TRBV19,.,TRBJ2-1